The 2 T cell receptor beta chains in this list originate from one sample, sequenced in a study of blood T cell repertoires in COVID-19. Assay used: immunoSEQ multiplex PCR; TCRdb lists only in-frame clones, some missing. The sample contains roughly 270,000 clones, 70% to 90% of which appear only once. The specimen sequenced was peripheral blood. Receptor source: a man younger than 35 with active or convalescent COVID-19.

CDR3 loop: CSVGRGNTEAFF. CDR3 coding DNA: TGCAGCGTGGGTAGGGGGAACACTGAAGCTTTCTTT. The J gene is TRBJ1-1, the V gene TRBV29-1, with D tentatively TRBD1 (5 bases). The CDR3 totals 12 residues. Germline V gene lookup returns CDR1 SQVTM and CDR2 ANQGSEA. V shed 6 bases and J shed 1 base, with 9 bases lying between them.

The chain carries TRBV10-1 and TRBJ2-7; 9 bases are shared with TRBD1. Per the germline V gene, CDR1 is WNHNN and CDR2 is SYGVQD (reference sequence). The length of the CDR3 is 16 residues. J gave up 5 bases and V 4 bases, and 12 bases lay outside the gene matches. Here the CDR3 DNA reads TGCGCCAGCAGTGGGGCATTGGGACAGGGCGGGAACGAGCAGTACTTC. Its protein is CASSGALGQGGNEQYF.